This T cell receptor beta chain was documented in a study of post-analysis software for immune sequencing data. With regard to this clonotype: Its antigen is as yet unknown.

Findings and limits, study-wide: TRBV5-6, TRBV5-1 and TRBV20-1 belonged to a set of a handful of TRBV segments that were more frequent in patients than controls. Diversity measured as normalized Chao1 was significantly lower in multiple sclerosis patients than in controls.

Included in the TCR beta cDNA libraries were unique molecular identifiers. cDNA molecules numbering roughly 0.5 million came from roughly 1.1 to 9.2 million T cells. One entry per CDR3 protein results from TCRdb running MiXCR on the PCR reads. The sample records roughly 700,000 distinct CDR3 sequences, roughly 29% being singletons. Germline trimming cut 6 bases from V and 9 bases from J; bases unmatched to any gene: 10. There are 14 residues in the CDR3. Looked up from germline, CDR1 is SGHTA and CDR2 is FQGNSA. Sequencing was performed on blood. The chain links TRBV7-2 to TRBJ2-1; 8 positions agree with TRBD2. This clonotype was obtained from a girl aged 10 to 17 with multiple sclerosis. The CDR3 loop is CASSNQREMIEQFF. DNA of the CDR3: TGTGCCAGCAGTAATCAGCGGGAGATGATTGAGCAGTTCTTC.